These 7 T cell receptor beta chains were all obtained from the same sample, sequenced in a study of blood T cell repertoires in COVID-19 (TCRdb year 2020). Libraries came from the immunoSEQ multiplex PCR assay. What TCRdb holds here is the immuneACCESS table cut down to in-frame rearrangements. Part of the clones is not present; checked against another copy, under half of the missing clones reflect an unresolved V gene, and the others are unexplained. Present in this sample are about 220,000 clones, over 65% of which were seen just once. The ten largest make up under 3.5% of the sample. The sample taken for sequencing was PBMCs or T cells enriched from blood (not recorded which). The receptors were sampled from an older woman who had recovered from COVID-19.

The chain links TRBV14 to TRBJ1-4; D is uncertain. Germline assignment: CDR1 SGHDN and CDR2 FVKESK. V lost 4 bases, J lost 8 bases, and 26 bases lay in between. This CDR3 has 18 amino acids. The CDR3 protein is CASSPIRRASLVGEKLFF. The CDR3 DNA reads TGTGCCAGCAGCCCTATTCGACGGGCTAGCCTCGTCGGCGAAAAACTGTTTTTT. Complete variable domain (other parts from reference TRBV14 and TRBJ1-4): EAGVTQFPSHSVIEKGQTVTLRCDPISGHDNLYWYRRVMGKEIKFLLHFVKESKQDESGMPNNRFLAERTGGTYSTLKVQPAELEDSGVYFCASSPIRRASLVGEKLFFGSGTQLSVL.

The rearrangement uses TRBV27 and TRBJ2-5; tentative D call: TRBD2 (6 bases). Trimming stripped 3 bases from V and 5 bases from J, with 16 bases between. The CDR3 runs 15 residues. Germline CDR1 reads MNHEY; CDR2 reads SMNVEV (reference sequence). CDR3: CASSFARGLGETQYF. The CDR3 coding sequence is TGTGCCAGCAGTTTCGCGCGGGGACTGGGGGAGACCCAGTACTTC.

The CDR3 nucleotides are TGTGCCAGCATTTCGGTCAGGGGACAAGAGACCCAGTACTTC. The encoded protein is CASISVRGQETQYF. The chain has TRBV2 and TRBJ2-5; D is possibly TRBD1 (6 bases). Trimming left V 7 bases short and J 2 bases short, with 14 bases between. Germline V gene sequence: CDR1 SNHLY, CDR2 FYNNEI. This CDR3 is built from 14 residues. Full variable domain (remainder filled in from reference TRBV2 and TRBJ2-5): EPEVTQTPSHQVTQMGQEVILRCVPISNHLYFYWYRQILGQKVEFLVSFYNNEISEKSEIFDDQFSVERPDGSNFTLKIRSTKLEDSAMYFCASISVRGQETQYFGPGTRLLVL.

The CDR3 DNA sequence: TGCGCCAGCAGCCTCCGGGACATTGCTAACTATGGCTACACCTTC. This codes for CASSLRDIANYGYTF. V usage is TRBV4-1 and J usage is TRBJ1-2; tentative D call: TRBD1 (6 bases). With 4 bases removed from V and 0 bases from J, the gap between germline ends came to 12 bases. The CDR3 has 15 residues. CDR1 MGHRA and CDR2 YSYEKL come from the germline V gene.

This chain links TRBV19 with TRBJ1-2, with TRBD1 matching over 11 bases. This CDR3 has 18 amino acids. Looked up from germline, CDR1 is LNHDA and CDR2 is SQIVND (reference sequence). V shed 2 bases and J 3 bases; nucleotides not matched to a gene: 11. The CDR3 loop is CASSILGVGTGGDYGYTF. The CDR3 DNA reads TGTGCCAGTAGTATACTGGGGGTCGGGACAGGGGGTGACTATGGCTACACCTTC.

The chain combines TRBV4-3 with TRBJ2-1; 14 bases are a match to TRBD2. The CDR3 loop spans 18 amino acids. The germline V gene has CDR1 LGHNA and CDR2 YSLEER. V lost 5 bases to trimming and J lost 2 bases; unmatched junction nucleotides: 8. CDR3 coding DNA: TGCGCCAGCAGCTCGCGACTAGCGGGGGGGCCACCCTACAATGAGCAGTTCTTC. It is translated as CASSSRLAGGPPYNEQFF.

This chain links TRBV19 with TRBJ1-2, with a weak D call TRBD1 (5 bases). Germline CDR1 reads LNHDA; CDR2 reads SQIVND (reference sequence). The CDR3 has 14 amino acids. The V gene lost 7 bases and the J gene lost 4 bases, with 16 bases spanning the gap. The DNA for the CDR3 is TGTGCCAGTAAACTCCTCCAGGGCCCCTATGGCTACACCTTC. Translating gives CASKLLQGPYGYTF.